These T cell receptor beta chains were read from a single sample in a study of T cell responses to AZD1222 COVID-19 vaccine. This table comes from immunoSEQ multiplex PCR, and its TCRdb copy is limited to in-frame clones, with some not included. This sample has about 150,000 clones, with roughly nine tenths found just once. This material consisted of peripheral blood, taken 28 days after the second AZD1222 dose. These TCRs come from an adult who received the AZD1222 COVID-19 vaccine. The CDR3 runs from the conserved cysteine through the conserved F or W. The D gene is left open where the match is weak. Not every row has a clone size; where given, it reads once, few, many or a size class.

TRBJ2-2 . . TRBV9 TGTGCCAGCAGCGCGGGACTGACCCCGGCCGGGGAGCTGTTTTTT CASSAGLTPAGELFF
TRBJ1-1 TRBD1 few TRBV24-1 TGTGCCACCAGTGACGGGACAGGGGAAGCTTTCTTT CATSDGTGEAFF
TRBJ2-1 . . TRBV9 TGTGCCAGCAGTGGATTACAGGGATACAATGAGCAGTTCTTC CASSGLQGYNEQFF
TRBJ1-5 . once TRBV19 TGTGCCAGTAGTGGCCAGACAGCCCTTTATCAGCCCCAGCATTTT CASSGQTALYQPQHF
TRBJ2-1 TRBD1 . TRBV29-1 TGCAGCGTTGTCAAGGACAGGGGAGCGAATGAGCAGTTCTTC CSVVKDRGANEQFF
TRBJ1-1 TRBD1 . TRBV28 TGTGCCAGCAGTTCAGGGGACAGAGTGGCTTTCTTT CASSSGDRVAFF
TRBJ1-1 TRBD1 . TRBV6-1 TGTGCCAGCAGTGAACTCGGGACAGGGGGTGAAGCTTTCTTT CASSELGTGGEAFF
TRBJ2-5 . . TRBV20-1 TGCAGTGCTAATGGCCAAGAGACCCAGTACTTC CSANGQETQYF
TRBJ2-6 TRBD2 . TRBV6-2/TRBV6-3 TGTGCCAGCAGTTACTCAGAACTAGCGGGAGCTTACGGGGCCAACGTCCTGACTTTC CASSYSELAGAYGANVLTF
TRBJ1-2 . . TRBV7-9 TGTGCCAGCAGCTTAGGAGGTCAGACAAATGGCTACACCTTC CASSLGGQTNGYTF
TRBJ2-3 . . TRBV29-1 TGCAGCGCCACCCGGGATACGCAGTATTTT CSATRDTQYF
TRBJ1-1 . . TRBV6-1 TGTGCCAGCAGTGAGGTGAGGGGCACTGAAGCTTTCTTT CASSEVRGTEAFF
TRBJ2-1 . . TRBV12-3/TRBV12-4 TGTGCCAGCAGTGCCGGGACCAACAATGAGCAGTTCTTC CASSAGTNNEQFF
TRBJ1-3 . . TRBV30 TGTGCCTCACCAGGGACCTCTGGAAACACCATATATTTT CASPGTSGNTIYF
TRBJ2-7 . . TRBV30 TGTGCCTGGAGTATGAGCGGCGGTTCCTACGAGCAGTACTTC CAWSMSGGSYEQYF
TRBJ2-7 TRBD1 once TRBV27 TGTGCCAGCAGACGGACAGGGAGCTCCTACGAGCAGTACTTC CASRRTGSSYEQYF
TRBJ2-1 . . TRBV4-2 TGTGCCAGCAGCCAACCCGGGGGGCAGGGCGACGAGCAGTTCTTC CASSQPGGQGDEQFF
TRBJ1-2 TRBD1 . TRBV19 TGTGCCAGTAGTATCCTTAATCCAGGGGGGCAGGACTATGGCTACACCTTC CASSILNPGGQDYGYTF
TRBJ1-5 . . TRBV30 TGTGCCTGGAGTGTAGCAGGAGTCCCTAGCAATCAGCCCCAGCATTTT CAWSVAGVPSNQPQHF
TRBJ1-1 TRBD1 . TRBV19 TGTGCCAGTAGTATGGGACAGCCCAACACTGAAGCTTTCTTT CASSMGQPNTEAFF
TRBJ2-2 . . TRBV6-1 TGTGCCAGCAGTGAAGGGACAGACAACACCGGGGAGCTGTTTTTT CASSEGTDNTGELFF
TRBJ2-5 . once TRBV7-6 TGTGCCAGCAGCTTAGCGGTTGGTCCTGGGCAGGGTATTATGGAGACCCAGTACTTC CASSLAVGPGQGIMETQYF
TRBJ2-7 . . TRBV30 TGTGCCTGGAGTGTACTGAGGAACTCCTACGAGCAGTACTTC CAWSVLRNSYEQYF
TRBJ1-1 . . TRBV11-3 TGTGCCATACGGGGGCTGGACACTGAAGCTTTCTTT CAIRGLDTEAFF
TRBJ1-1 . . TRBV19 TGTGCCAGTAGTACAACCATGACAAGCGCCCATGAATCAGCTTTCTTT CASSTTMTSAHESAFF
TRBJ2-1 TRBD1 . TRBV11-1 TGTGCCAGCAGTTTCCCGGGACAGGGCTACAATGAGCAGTTCTTC CASSFPGQGYNEQFF
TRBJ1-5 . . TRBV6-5 TGTGCCAGCAGTTACCTCGGGTTTCATAGCAATCAGCCCCAGCATTTT CASSYLGFHSNQPQHF
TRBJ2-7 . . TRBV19 TGTGCCAGTAGTGCTAACTACGAGCAGTACTTC CASSANYEQYF